This T cell receptor (beta chain) was recorded in a study of blood T cell repertoires in COVID-19. About the research overall: Samples came from the United States, Italy and Spain, spanning acute and convalescent COVID-19.

Under the authors' procedure: Reference gene primer amplification gave nucleated cell count estimates. Assay: immunoSEQ multiplex PCR; the TCRdb copy retains only in-frame clones and omits some. That table gives V, J and clone size, and the DNA gave D and trimming. Among roughly 340,000 clones listed, about 90% were seen once. Sequenced: peripheral blood. This clonotype was sampled from a woman in her forties or fifties with COVID-19, enrolled during active disease.

In nucleotides, the CDR3 is TGTGCCAGCAGCGCCCATGGGGGCGGGAGAGGCACCGGGGAGCTGTTTTTT. This gives the protein CASSAHGGGRGTGELFF. The chain uses TRBV9 and TRBJ2-2; possibly TRBD2 for D (7 bases). Germline CDR1 SGDLS, CDR2 YYNGEE. Trimming pared 3 bases from V and 4 bases from J, leaving 19 bases between. The CDR3 is 17 residues long.